This TCR beta chain appears in the sequencing data of a study of blood T cell repertoires in COVID-19. About the study: T cells, B-cell-depleted T cells, or PBMCs supplied cDNA or gDNA.

Per the study methods: For nucleated cells, counts were estimated from reference gene primer amplification. The assay was immunoSEQ multiplex PCR, and TCRdb's table has in-frame clones only and misses some. V and J calls and clone size are as listed in that table; D and trimming were resolved from the DNA. The data show around 230,000 clones, approximately 90% seen once. The CDR3 has 16 amino acids. Germline trimming cut 4 bases from V and 7 bases from J; bases unmatched to any gene: 12. Germline V gives CDR1 LNHDA, CDR2 SQIVND (reference sequence). The TCR was taken from a woman aged 25-40 years who had recovered from COVID-19. Input material: PBMCs or T cells enriched from blood (not recorded which). The V gene is TRBV19, the J gene TRBJ1-5; 8 bases fit TRBD1. CDR3 coding DNA: TGTGCCAGTAGTACAAAGGACAGGGTGGGGGACCAGCCCCAGCATTTT. Translating gives CASSTKDRVGDQPQHF.